The rows below give T cell receptor beta chains drawn from one sample of a study of long-term antiretroviral therapy in people with HIV. The assay was immunoSEQ multiplex PCR, and TCRdb's table has in-frame clones only and misses some. The sample contains more than 20,000 clones, around 87% of which appear only once. The material was unsorted PBMCs, obtained 1.9 years after starting antiretroviral therapy. The receptors here all came from a young woman with HIV. CDR3s include the opening cysteine and the closing phenylalanine or tryptophan. Fields, in order: D gene, V gene, J gene, CDR3 DNA, CDR3 protein. The D gene is left open where the match is weak.

>-|TRBV30|TRBJ2-1
TGTGCCTGGAGTCCCGAATACCCGGGGAGATACAATGAGCAGTTCTTC
CAWSPEYPGRYNEQFF
>-|TRBV5-1|TRBJ2-2
TGCGCCAGCAGCCAGGTTTTAGACACCGGGGAGCTGTTTTTT
CASSQVLDTGELFF
>TRBD2|TRBV7-6|TRBJ2-5
TGTGCCAGCAGCTTAAGCGGGGGGCACCAAGAGACCCAGTACTTC
CASSLSGGHQETQYF
>TRBD1|TRBV4-2|TRBJ1-5
TGTGCCAGCAGCCAAGATGAAGGGACAGGGGGAGATCCCCAGCATTTT
CASSQDEGTGGDPQHF
>TRBD1|TRBV4-1|TRBJ1-1
TGCGCCAGCAGCCCGGACAGGGTAAACACTGAAGCTTTCTTT
CASSPDRVNTEAFF
>-|TRBV2|TRBJ1-1
TGTGCCAGCACCCCCAAGGTCACTGAAGCTTTCTTT
CASTPKVTEAFF
>TRBD1|TRBV5-6|TRBJ2-3
TGTGCCAGCAGTTCTGACAGGACAGGGGGCGCGGATACGCAGTATTTT
CASSSDRTGGADTQYF
>-|TRBV6-5|TRBJ1-6
TGTGCCAGCAGTTACAGAACAGGGTATAATTCACCCCTCCACTTT
CASSYRTGYNSPLHF
>-|TRBV6-5|TRBJ2-3
TGTGCCAGCAGTTACGGTCCAGATACGCAGTATTTT
CASSYGPDTQYF
>-|TRBV19|TRBJ2-7
TGTGCCAGTAGTATAAGGCAGGGCTACGAGCAGTACTTC
CASSIRQGYEQYF
>-|TRBV5-4|TRBJ1-1
TGTGCCAGCAGGTCCACCCCGCAGGGTGCGGCTGAAGCTTTCTTT
CASRSTPQGAAEAFF